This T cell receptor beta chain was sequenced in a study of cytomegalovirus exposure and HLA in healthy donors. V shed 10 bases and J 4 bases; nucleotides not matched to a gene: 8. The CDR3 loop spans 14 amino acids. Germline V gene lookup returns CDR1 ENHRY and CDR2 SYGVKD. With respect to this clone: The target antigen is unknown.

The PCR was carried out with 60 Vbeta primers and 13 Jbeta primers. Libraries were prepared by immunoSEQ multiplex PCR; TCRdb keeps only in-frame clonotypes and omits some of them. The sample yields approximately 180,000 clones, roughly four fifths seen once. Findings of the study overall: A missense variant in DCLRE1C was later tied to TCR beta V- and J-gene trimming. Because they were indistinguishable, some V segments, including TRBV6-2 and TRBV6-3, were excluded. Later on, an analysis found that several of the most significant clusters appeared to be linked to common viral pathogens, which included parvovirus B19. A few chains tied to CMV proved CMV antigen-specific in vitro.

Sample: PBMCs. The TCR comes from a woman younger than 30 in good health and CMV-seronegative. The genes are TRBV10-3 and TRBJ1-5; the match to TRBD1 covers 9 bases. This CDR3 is CATADRGLNQPQHF. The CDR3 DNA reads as TGTGCCACCGCGGACAGGGGCCTTAATCAGCCCCAGCATTTT.